What follows is one TCR beta chain and its context. Using immunoSEQ multiplex PCR, the repertoire was profiled, and TCRdb retains in-frame clones only, with some absent. The table includes 15,000 to 20,000 clones, roughly 90% detected once. CDR3 length: 19 amino acids. V lost 11 bases and J lost 0, with 32 bases in between. Per germline, CDR1 MDHEN and CDR2 SYDVKM. These data belong to a study of PD-1 blockade in classical Hodgkin lymphoma. Time point here: newly diagnosed, previously untreated cHL patient sample. Input material: peripheral blood mononuclear cells (PBMCs). This TCR was sampled from a human donor with classical Hodgkin lymphoma. The chain links TRBV28 to TRBJ2-7; TRBD1 or TRBD2 may be the D gene (5 bases each). CDR3 bases: TGTGCCGCCGGGGCGGCGAACGTCCCTTCGTTCAGGAGCTCCTACGAGCAGTACTTC. It is translated as CAAGAANVPSFRSSYEQYF.